The T cell receptor beta chain described here comes from a study of blood T cells in healthy people across ages. Germline V CDR1 and CDR2: SGHTA, FQGNSA. CDR3 length equals 13 residues. V was clipped by 3 bases and J by 5 bases, with 8 bases between them. The use of a sample-barcoded 5' primer and a J-beta primer mix characterized a second PCR of roughly 6 to 11 cycles. TCRdb fed the 5' RACE reads into MiXCR, producing one record per CDR3 protein. Here the sample spans roughly 1 million distinct CDR3 sequences, roughly a quarter being singletons. Remarks on this clonotype: The antigen is unknown.

Findings and caveats of the study: Because sorting was not performed, PBMCs prevented conclusive naive versus antigen-experienced comparison.

A further study also used this sample, focusing on T cells of mothers and their children.

The sequenced sample was blood. This sequence joins TRBV7-2 and TRBJ1-5, with no clear D. This TCR was sampled from a girl between 2 and 10 years old in good health. In DNA form, the CDR3 reads TGTGCCAGCAGCTTTTCGCAGGATCAGCCCCAGCATTTT. This codes for CASSFSQDQPQHF.